The rows below give T cell receptor beta chains drawn from one sample of a study of response to subunit inactivated influenza vaccine. TCRdb re-derived calls from the RT-PCR reads in MiXCR, one entry per CDR3 protein. The data show 650,000 to 800,000 distinct CDR3 sequences, about 18% seen once. The material was PBMCs from blood, obtained roughly 5 days after vaccination. The receptors come from a man aged 50-59 years who received an inactivated influenza vaccine. Both conserved end residues are part of each CDR3. A D gene is named only where the DNA matches it firmly. Only some rows state a clone size, as once, few, many or a class for expanded clones.

cdr3_length: 14
v_call: TRBV10-3
d_call: .
j_call: TRBJ2-7
clone_size: few
cdr3_nt: TGTGCCATCAGTGATCTACAGGGCTCCTACGAGCAGTACTTC
cdr3_aa: CAISDLQGSYEQYF

cdr3_length: 16
v_call: TRBV10-3
d_call: TRBD1
j_call: TRBJ2-5
clone_size: .
cdr3_nt: TGTGCCATCAGTGATAGGGATCGGGACAGTAAGGAGACCCAGTACTTC
cdr3_aa: CAISDRDRDSKETQYF

cdr3_length: 14
v_call: TRBV20-1
d_call: .
j_call: TRBJ1-1
clone_size: many
cdr3_nt: TGCAGTGCCCCGGGGGGCAGCCGAGACACTGAAGCTTTCTTT
cdr3_aa: CSAPGGSRDTEAFF

cdr3_length: 14
v_call: TRBV7-2
d_call: TRBD2
j_call: TRBJ2-7
clone_size: few
cdr3_nt: TGTGCCAGCAGCTATAGCGGGATGACCTACGAGCAGTACTTC
cdr3_aa: CASSYSGMTYEQYF

cdr3_length: 17
v_call: TRBV7-9
d_call: TRBD2
j_call: TRBJ2-1
clone_size: many
cdr3_nt: TGTGCCAGCAGCCGGGCTAGCGGGGGGCACTCCGACTATGAGCAGTTCTTC
cdr3_aa: CASSRASGGHSDYEQFF

cdr3_length: 15
v_call: TRBV12-3/TRBV12-4
d_call: .
j_call: TRBJ1-5
clone_size: few
cdr3_nt: TGTGCCAGCAGTTTCGCAGGAAATAGCAATCAGCCCCAGCATTTT
cdr3_aa: CASSFAGNSNQPQHF

cdr3_length: 14
v_call: TRBV5-1
d_call: .
j_call: TRBJ1-1
clone_size: .
cdr3_nt: TGCGCCAGCAGCTTGGAGGGGTCCAACACTGAAGCTTTCTTT
cdr3_aa: CASSLEGSNTEAFF

cdr3_length: 15
v_call: TRBV7-8
d_call: .
j_call: TRBJ2-1
clone_size: .
cdr3_nt: TGTGCCAGCAGCAAGACAGGTTCATCGTACAATGAGCAGTTCTTC
cdr3_aa: CASSKTGSSYNEQFF

cdr3_length: 16
v_call: TRBV7-9
d_call: .
j_call: TRBJ2-3
clone_size: many
cdr3_nt: TGTGCCAGCAGTACCCCTTTTATGGCAACTCAAGATACGCAGTATTTT
cdr3_aa: CASSTPFMATQDTQYF

cdr3_length: 15
v_call: TRBV20-1
d_call: .
j_call: TRBJ2-7
clone_size: many
cdr3_nt: TGCAGTGCTAGGTCCTGGACCTGGGGCTCCTACGAGCAGTACTTC
cdr3_aa: CSARSWTWGSYEQYF

cdr3_length: 13
v_call: TRBV6-1
d_call: .
j_call: TRBJ1-3
clone_size: .
cdr3_nt: TGTGCCAGCATTCCGGGCTCTGGAAACACCATATATTTT
cdr3_aa: CASIPGSGNTIYF

cdr3_length: 12
v_call: TRBV7-8
d_call: TRBD1
j_call: TRBJ2-7
clone_size: few
cdr3_nt: TGTGCCAGCAGCCAGGGGGCCCACGAGCAGTACTTC
cdr3_aa: CASSQGAHEQYF

cdr3_length: 15
v_call: TRBV4-3
d_call: TRBD2
j_call: TRBJ2-7
clone_size: .
cdr3_nt: TGCGCCAGCAGCCAAGGGGGCGGGAGTATCTACGAGCAGTACTTC
cdr3_aa: CASSQGGGSIYEQYF

cdr3_length: 11
v_call: TRBV28
d_call: .
j_call: TRBJ1-5
clone_size: .
cdr3_nt: TGTGCCTCCGCGAGCAATCAGCCCCAGCATTTT
cdr3_aa: CASASNQPQHF

cdr3_length: 12
v_call: TRBV7-9
d_call: .
j_call: TRBJ2-7
clone_size: medium-sized
cdr3_nt: TGTGCCAGCAGCTTGAGCTCCTACGAGCAGTACTTC
cdr3_aa: CASSLSSYEQYF

cdr3_length: 13
v_call: TRBV6-1
d_call: .
j_call: TRBJ1-6
clone_size: few
cdr3_nt: TGTGCCAGCAGTGAGAGGGGAAATTCACCCCTCCACTTT
cdr3_aa: CASSERGNSPLHF

cdr3_length: 15
v_call: TRBV5-1
d_call: TRBD1
j_call: TRBJ2-7
clone_size: few
cdr3_nt: TGCGCCAGCAGCTTGGCTGGGGACAGGGGATACGAGCAGTACTTC
cdr3_aa: CASSLAGDRGYEQYF

cdr3_length: 16
v_call: TRBV27
d_call: .
j_call: TRBJ2-7
clone_size: .
cdr3_nt: TGTGCCAGCAGTTTATCCTGGGACACCCGAACCTACGAGCAGTACTTC
cdr3_aa: CASSLSWDTRTYEQYF

cdr3_length: 16
v_call: TRBV7-8
d_call: .
j_call: TRBJ1-5
clone_size: few
cdr3_nt: TGTGCCAGCAGTTCGAATCTGAGCCCCGTGAGTCAGCCCCAGCATTTT
cdr3_aa: CASSSNLSPVSQPQHF

cdr3_length: 16
v_call: TRBV20-1
d_call: .
j_call: TRBJ2-1
clone_size: .
cdr3_nt: TGCAGTTCCCTGAGATCGGAAAGGGTACACTGGAATAAGCAGTTCTTC
cdr3_aa: CSSLRSERVHWNKQFF

cdr3_length: 15
v_call: TRBV7-2
d_call: TRBD1
j_call: TRBJ2-7
clone_size: many
cdr3_nt: TGTGCCAGCAGCGACGGACAGGGAGGATCCTACGAGCAGTACTTC
cdr3_aa: CASSDGQGGSYEQYF

cdr3_length: 14
v_call: TRBV7-2
d_call: .
j_call: TRBJ1-2
clone_size: few
cdr3_nt: TGTGCCAGCAGCCAACTCCCGGACAGTTATGGCTACACCTTC
cdr3_aa: CASSQLPDSYGYTF

cdr3_length: 15
v_call: TRBV5-4
d_call: TRBD2
j_call: TRBJ2-5
clone_size: .
cdr3_nt: TGTGCCAGCAGCCCGAGGGGAACTAGCGAGGAGACCCAGTACTTC
cdr3_aa: CASSPRGTSEETQYF

cdr3_length: 14
v_call: TRBV6-5
d_call: .
j_call: TRBJ1-1
clone_size: many
cdr3_nt: TGTGCCAGCAGTTACTCGAGGGTGAACACTGAAGCTTTCTTT
cdr3_aa: CASSYSRVNTEAFF

cdr3_length: 14
v_call: TRBV20-1
d_call: .
j_call: TRBJ2-5
clone_size: few
cdr3_nt: TGCAGTGCTAGAGAAAGACTCTTAGTCGAGACCCAGTACTTC
cdr3_aa: CSARERLLVETQYF

cdr3_length: 14
v_call: TRBV7-2
d_call: TRBD1
j_call: TRBJ1-5
clone_size: few
cdr3_nt: TGTGCCAGCAGCTTAGGGGACAGGGTTCAGCCCCAGCATTTT
cdr3_aa: CASSLGDRVQPQHF

cdr3_length: 14
v_call: TRBV20-1
d_call: TRBD1
j_call: TRBJ2-5
clone_size: .
cdr3_nt: TGCAGTGCTGTTCAGGGGGCGCGGGTCGAGACCCAGTACTTC
cdr3_aa: CSAVQGARVETQYF

cdr3_length: 14
v_call: TRBV7-2
d_call: TRBD1
j_call: TRBJ2-1
clone_size: .
cdr3_nt: TGTGCCAGCAGCCAAGGGACAGGGACCCATGAGCAGTTCTTC
cdr3_aa: CASSQGTGTHEQFF

cdr3_length: 15
v_call: TRBV19
d_call: .
j_call: TRBJ1-2
clone_size: .
cdr3_nt: TGTGCCAGTAGTCCTCTCCAGGGAGCTAACTATGGCTACACCTTC
cdr3_aa: CASSPLQGANYGYTF

cdr3_length: 15
v_call: TRBV29-1
d_call: TRBD1
j_call: TRBJ2-7
clone_size: .
cdr3_nt: TGCAGCGTTGAAGACGGGACAGTCAGCTCCTACGAGCAGTACTTC
cdr3_aa: CSVEDGTVSSYEQYF

cdr3_length: 15
v_call: TRBV7-2
d_call: .
j_call: TRBJ2-2
clone_size: few
cdr3_nt: TGTGCCAGCAGTACGTCCCCAGACCCCACCGGGGAGCTGTTTTTT
cdr3_aa: CASSTSPDPTGELFF

cdr3_length: 16
v_call: TRBV12-3/TRBV12-4
d_call: TRBD2
j_call: TRBJ2-2
clone_size: few
cdr3_nt: TGTGCCAGCAGACCCACCGGGGGGGGGAGAACCGGGGAGCTGTTTTTT
cdr3_aa: CASRPTGGGRTGELFF

cdr3_length: 12
v_call: TRBV7-2
d_call: .
j_call: TRBJ2-7
clone_size: once
cdr3_nt: TGTGCCAGCAGCTTAGCCAAGTTCGAGCAGTACTTC
cdr3_aa: CASSLAKFEQYF